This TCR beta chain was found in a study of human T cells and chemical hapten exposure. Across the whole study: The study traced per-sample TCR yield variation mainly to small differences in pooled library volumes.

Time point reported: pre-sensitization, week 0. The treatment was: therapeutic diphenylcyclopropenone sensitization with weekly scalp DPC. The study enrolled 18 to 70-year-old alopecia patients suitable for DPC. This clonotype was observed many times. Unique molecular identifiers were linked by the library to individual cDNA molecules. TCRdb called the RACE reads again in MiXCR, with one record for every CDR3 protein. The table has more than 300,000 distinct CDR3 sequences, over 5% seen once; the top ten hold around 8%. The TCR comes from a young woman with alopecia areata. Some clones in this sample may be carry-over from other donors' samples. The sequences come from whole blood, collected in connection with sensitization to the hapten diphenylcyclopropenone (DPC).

CDR3 in amino acids: CASSRPGLGTYEQYF. The CDR3 nucleotides are TGTGCCAGCAGTCGTCCCGGACTGGGCACCTACGAGCAGTACTTC. The rearrangement joins TRBV28 to TRBJ2-7, with D perhaps matching TRBD2 (5 bases). Germline assignment: CDR1 MDHEN and CDR2 SYDVKM. V shed 5 bases and J shed 2 bases, with 16 bases lying between them. The length of the CDR3 is 15 residues.